The sequence of this T cell receptor (beta chain) was determined in a study of blood T cell repertoires in COVID-19. Overall study context: Collection of acute and convalescent COVID-19 samples took place in the United States, Italy and Spain. Sources were T cells, B-cell-depleted T cells, or PBMCs; the material itself was cDNA or gDNA.

Under the authors' procedure: Cell counts per sample came from amplifying reference gene primers. Sequencing was performed with immunoSEQ multiplex PCR; in TCRdb, only in-frame clones are kept and a portion is missing. D and trimming come from the DNA, and the V and J calls and clone size come from that table. Of roughly 24,000 clones in the sample, roughly 84% are singletons; the top ten hold under 35%. The sequence derives from a human donor in a cohort sampled during active COVID-19. The sequenced sample was peripheral blood.

DNA of the CDR3: TGTGCCAGCAGCTCTTCGGGGACTTGGGAGACCCAGTACTTC. Translated, it gives CASSSSGTWETQYF. The chain has TRBV5-6 and TRBJ2-5; a possible D gene is TRBD2 (6 bases). Deletions cut 3 bases from V and 5 bases from J, with 14 bases between. Germline values: CDR1 SGHDT, CDR2 YYEEEE. The CDR3 has 14 amino acids.